Presented here are 3 T cell receptor beta chains from one specimen sequenced in a study of T cell responses to AZD1222 COVID-19 vaccine. TCRdb's table, derived via immunoSEQ multiplex PCR, lists solely in-frame clones and lacks some. Here the sample spans about 140,000 clones, 92% being singletons. The sample consisted of peripheral blood, taken on day 0 of AZD1222 vaccination. These receptors were collected from an adult in good health.

The genes are TRBV3-1 (or the pseudogene TRBV3-2) and TRBJ1-2; D not resolved. The germline V gene has CDR1 LGHDT and CDR2 YNNKEL (reference sequence). The CDR3 consists of 15 residues. V gave up 1 base and J gave up 7 bases, with 16 bases separating them. The CDR3 here is CASSQGAEQHLGYTF. DNA of the CDR3: TGTGCCAGCAGCCAAGGAGCCGAACAACACCTTGGCTACACCTTC.

The chain carries TRBV6-5 and TRBJ2-5; 9 bases line up with TRBD2. CDR1 and CDR2 from the germline V gene are MNHEY and SVGAGI. The CDR3 runs to 13 residues. The V and J ends lost 11 bases and 4 bases, in that order; junction bases with no gene match: 8. The CDR3 nucleotides read TGTGCCCTCTCTCTAGCGGGACGAGAGACCCAGTACTTC. It yields the protein CALSLAGRETQYF.

V gene TRBV7-2 combines with J gene TRBJ1-6; TRBD1 is a possible D gene (5 bases). Trimming cost V 1 base and J 5 bases, with 15 bases left between them. This CDR3 is 17 amino acids long. Per germline, CDR1 SGHTA and CDR2 FQGNSA. The CDR3 region has the DNA TGTGCCAGCAGCTTAGACGCGTGGGGGACTGATAATTCACCCCTCCACTTT. It translates to CASSLDAWGTDNSPLHF.